The next 13 T cell receptor beta chains were all read from a single sample in a study of T cell responses to AZD1222 COVID-19 vaccine. Method: immunoSEQ multiplex PCR; TCRdb's copy keeps in-frame clones and lacks some. The data contain approximately 100,000 clones, roughly 91% of them singletons. The sequenced sample was peripheral blood, obtained 28 days after the second AZD1222 dose. These receptors were taken from an adult who received the AZD1222 COVID-19 vaccine.

Written as DNA, the CDR3 is TGTGCCAGCAGTGAACTTTCGGTTCAGCCCCAGCATTTT. Its translation is CASSELSVQPQHF. The V and J genes are TRBV6-1 and TRBJ1-5; D gene ambiguous. The germline CDR1 and CDR2 sequences are MNHNS and SASEGT. With 2 bases removed from V and 6 bases from J, the gap between germline ends came to 8 bases. This CDR3 has 13 amino acids.

CDR3 residues: CASSYKVSGGPQHF. The DNA of the CDR3 is TGTGCCAGCAGTTACAAGGTCTCCGGGGGGCCCCAGCATTTT. The chain joins TRBV6-6 to TRBJ1-5; TRBD1 might be the D (5 bases). Trimming shortened V by 2 bases and J by 9 bases, and 14 bases separated the two germline ends. The CDR3 has 14 amino acids. Germline V CDR1 and CDR2: MNHNY, SVGAGI (reference sequence).

This clone appeared a single time. This chain uses TRBV10-2 with TRBJ2-4; D unresolved. Germline V lookup: CDR1 WSHSY, CDR2 SAAADI. V lost 3 bases to trimming and J lost 6 bases, with 6 bases between them. This CDR3 comprises 12 residues. In DNA, the CDR3 is TGCGCCAGCAGTGATTCCCCAAACATTCAGTACTTC. It is translated as CASSDSPNIQYF.

This clone has just a few counts. The rearrangement uses TRBV5-6 and TRBJ1-1; no reliable D call. The CDR3 is made up of 13 amino acids. Trimming removed 1 base at V and 1 base at J, with 5 bases between. Looked up from germline, CDR1 is SGHDT and CDR2 is YYEEEE. CDR3 protein: CASSLIGNTEAFF. As DNA, the CDR3 is TGTGCCAGCAGCTTGATAGGGAACACTGAAGCTTTCTTT.

This chain uses TRBV29-1 with TRBJ1-1; tentatively, D is TRBD1 (6 bases). From germline, CDR1 is SQVTM and CDR2 ANQGSEA. V lost 0 bases, J lost 1 base, and 12 bases lay in between. CDR3 length: 15 amino acids. The CDR3 spells CSVEDAGAGNTEAFF. CDR3 DNA sequence: TGCAGCGTTGAAGATGCGGGGGCCGGGAACACTGAAGCTTTCTTT.

The chain carries TRBV9 and TRBJ1-4; D might be TRBD1 (5 bases). The germline V gene has CDR1 SGDLS and CDR2 YYNGEE. This CDR3 is 17 amino acids long. Between the trimmed V and J ends, which lost 2 bases and 7 bases, there was a span of 21 bases. This CDR3 reads CASSVSPGLLGSEKLFF. CDR3 coding DNA: TGTGCCAGCAGCGTCTCCCCGGGGCTCCTGGGAAGTGAAAAACTGTTTTTT.

The chain recombines TRBV3-1 (or the pseudogene TRBV3-2) with TRBJ2-2, with D possibly matching TRBD2 (6 bases). Germline V gives CDR1 LGHDT, CDR2 YNNKEL (reference sequence). V gave up 3 bases and J gave up 8 bases, with 16 bases separating them. This CDR3 region has 15 residues. Written as DNA, the CDR3 is TGTGCCAGCAGCCAGGCGGGAATCCGGTCGGGGGAGCTGTTTTTT. Amino acids: CASSQAGIRSGELFF.

On this clone: Other DNA variants within this sample encode the same CDR3. The chain recombines TRBV29-1 with TRBJ1-2, with D hard to call. Germline assignment: CDR1 SQVTM and CDR2 ANQGSEA. This CDR3 is 13 amino acids long. Trimming took 4 bases from V and 4 from J, leaving 13 bases between them. The CDR3, as DNA: TGCAGCGTTGGTACTGGGGTGGGCTATGGCTACACCTTC. Its protein is CSVGTGVGYGYTF.

The V and J genes are TRBV19 and TRBJ2-2; either TRBD1 or TRBD2 may fit D (5 bases each). The CDR3 is 14 residues long. The V and J ends lost 4 bases and 7 bases respectively, with 13 bases between them. Germline CDR1 reads LNHDA; CDR2 reads SQIVND (reference sequence). The DNA of the CDR3 is TGTGCCAGTAGTACGGGACCTACAGACGGGGAGCTGTTTTTT. This gives the protein CASSTGPTDGELFF.

The V and J genes are TRBV6-5 and TRBJ2-1; D is unresolved. The CDR3 has 14 residues. V was trimmed by 2 bases and J by 0 bases, leaving 5 bases between them. The germline CDR1 and CDR2 sequences are MNHEY and SVGAGI. The CDR3 sequence: CASSYRSSYNEQFF. The CDR3 region has the DNA TGTGCCAGCAGTTACCGGAGCTCCTACAATGAGCAGTTCTTC.

This sequence joins TRBV18 and TRBJ1-2; 8 bases are shared with TRBD1. Unmatched junction bases numbered 3, after V lost 3 bases and J lost 6 bases. This CDR3 comprises 13 residues. From germline, CDR1 is KGHSH and CDR2 LQKENI. Written as DNA, the CDR3 is TGTGCCAGCTCACCGGGACAGGAGCATGGCTACACCTTC. It yields the protein CASSPGQEHGYTF.

This chain connects TRBV12-5 to TRBJ1-6, with 7 bases that match TRBD1. The CDR3 contains 15 residues. V dropped 1 base and J dropped 5; count of bases not matched to a gene: 2. Germline V gives CDR1 LGHNT, CDR2 FRNRAP. The CDR3 nucleotides read TGTGCTAGTGGTTTGGGCGACAGGGATAATTCACCCCTCCACTTT. Protein: CASGLGDRDNSPLHF.

The CDR3 nucleotides read TGTGCCAGTAGTCCGCTAGTAGGTTCCACCGGGGAGCTGTTTTTT. This encodes CASSPLVGSTGELFF. The chain employs TRBV19 and TRBJ2-2; D unclear. The CDR3 runs 15 residues. With 5 bases removed from V and 4 bases from J, the gap between germline ends came to 14 bases. CDR1 LNHDA and CDR2 SQIVND come from the germline V gene (reference sequence).